This paragraph reports one TCR beta chain. Its specificity is not known. TRB was amplified from roughly 270 ng of peripheral blood genomic DNA per sample. This sample was included in a study of T cell clusters in autoimmune cytopenias. The CDR3 is 19 amino acids. Germline CDR1 MNHEY, CDR2 SVGAGI. Multiplex touch-down PCR amplified TRB using TRB-A and TRB-B pools in one tube. Reprocessing the multiplex PCR reads, TCRdb reports a single entry for every CDR3 protein and omits DNA. In all, the sample yields thousands of distinct CDR3 sequences. General study points: TRB repertoire shifts in secondary cytopenia and chronic lymphocytic leukemia mostly reflected lymphoma, not autoimmunity. Physiological T cell clusters of healthy donors were apparently absent in primary autoimmune cytopenia patients. Active autoimmune hepatitis patients had approximately 3.2-fold fewer exclusive TRB clusters than healthy donors.

V and J are TRBV6-5 and TRBJ2-1; TCRdb proposes TRBD2, but this gene call is untestable without DNA. This sequence originates from a human donor with an autoimmune cytopenia or autoimmune hepatitis (not recorded which). The sequenced sample consisted of peripheral blood. CDR3 region: CASSYSGSGGDSSYNEQFF.